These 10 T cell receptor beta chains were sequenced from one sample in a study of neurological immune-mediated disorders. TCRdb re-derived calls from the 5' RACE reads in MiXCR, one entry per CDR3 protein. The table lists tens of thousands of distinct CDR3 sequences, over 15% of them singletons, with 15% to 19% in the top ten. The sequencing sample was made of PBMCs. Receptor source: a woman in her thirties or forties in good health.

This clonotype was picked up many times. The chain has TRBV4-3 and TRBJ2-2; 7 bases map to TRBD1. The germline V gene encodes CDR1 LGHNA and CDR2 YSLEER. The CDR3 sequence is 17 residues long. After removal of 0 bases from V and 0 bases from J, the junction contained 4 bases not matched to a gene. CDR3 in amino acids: CASSQDRGGANTGELFF. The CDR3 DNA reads TGCGCCAGCAGCCAAGATAGAGGGGGCGCGAACACCGGGGAGCTGTTTTTT.

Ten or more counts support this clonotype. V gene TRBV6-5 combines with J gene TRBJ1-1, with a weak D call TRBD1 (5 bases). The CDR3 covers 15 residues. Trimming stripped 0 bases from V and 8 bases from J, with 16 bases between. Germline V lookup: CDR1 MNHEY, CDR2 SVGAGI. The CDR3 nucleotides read TGTGCCAGCAGTTACTCCGCACAAGGGGAATCCGAAGCTTTCTTT. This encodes CASSYSAQGESEAFF.

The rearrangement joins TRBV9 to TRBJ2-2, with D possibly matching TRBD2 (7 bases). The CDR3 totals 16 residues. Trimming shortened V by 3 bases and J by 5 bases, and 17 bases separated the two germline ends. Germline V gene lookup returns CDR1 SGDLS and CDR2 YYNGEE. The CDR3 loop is CASSDRLGGATGELFF. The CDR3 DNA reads TGTGCCAGCAGCGACCGGCTAGGGGGGGCTACCGGGGAGCTGTTTTTT. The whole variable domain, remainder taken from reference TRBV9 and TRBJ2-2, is DSGVTQTPKHLITATGQRVTLRCSPRSGDLSVYWYQQSLDQGLQFLIQYYNGEERAKGNILERFSAQQFPDLHSELNLSSLELGDSALYFCASSDRLGGATGELFFGEGSRLTVL.

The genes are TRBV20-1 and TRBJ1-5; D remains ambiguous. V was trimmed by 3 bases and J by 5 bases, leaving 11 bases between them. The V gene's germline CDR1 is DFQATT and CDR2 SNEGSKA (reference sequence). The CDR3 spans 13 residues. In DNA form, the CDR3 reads TGCAGTGCTAGGGCAGGTTACGATCAGCCCCAGCATTTT. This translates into CSARAGYDQPQHF.

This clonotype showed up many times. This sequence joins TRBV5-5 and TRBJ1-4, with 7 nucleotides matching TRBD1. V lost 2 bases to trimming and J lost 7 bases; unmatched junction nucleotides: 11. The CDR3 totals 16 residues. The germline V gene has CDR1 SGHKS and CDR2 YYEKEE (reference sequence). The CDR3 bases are TGTGCCAGCAGCTTATATTCAGGGGGGAGGAGTGAAAAACTGTTTTTT. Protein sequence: CASSLYSGGRSEKLFF.

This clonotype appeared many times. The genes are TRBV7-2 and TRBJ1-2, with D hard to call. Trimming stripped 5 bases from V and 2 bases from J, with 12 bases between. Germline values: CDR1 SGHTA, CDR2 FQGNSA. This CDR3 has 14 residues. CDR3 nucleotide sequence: TGTGCCAGCAGCCCAGAGAGAAACAACTATGGCTACACCTTC. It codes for CASSPERNNYGYTF.

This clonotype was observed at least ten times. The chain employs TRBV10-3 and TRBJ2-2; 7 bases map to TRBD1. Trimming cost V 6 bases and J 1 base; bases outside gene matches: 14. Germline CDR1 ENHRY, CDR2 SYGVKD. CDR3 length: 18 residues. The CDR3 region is CAIRALKSGQKNTGELFF. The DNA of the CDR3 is TGTGCCATCAGGGCCCTTAAGTCGGGACAGAAGAACACCGGGGAGCTGTTTTTT.

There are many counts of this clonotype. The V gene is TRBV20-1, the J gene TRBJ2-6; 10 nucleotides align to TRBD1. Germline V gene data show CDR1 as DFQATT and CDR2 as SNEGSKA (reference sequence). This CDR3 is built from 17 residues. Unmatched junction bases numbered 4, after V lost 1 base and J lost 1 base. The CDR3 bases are TGCAGTGCTAGAGTGGACAGGGGGGGTTCTGGGGCCAACGTCCTGACTTTC. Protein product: CSARVDRGGSGANVLTF.

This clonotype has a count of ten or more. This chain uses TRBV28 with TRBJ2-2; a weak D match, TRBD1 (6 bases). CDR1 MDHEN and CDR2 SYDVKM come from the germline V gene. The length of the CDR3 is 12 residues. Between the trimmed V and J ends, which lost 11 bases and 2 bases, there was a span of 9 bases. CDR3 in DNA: TGTGCCGAGGGGGTTAACACCGGGGAGCTGTTTTTT. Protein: CAEGVNTGELFF.

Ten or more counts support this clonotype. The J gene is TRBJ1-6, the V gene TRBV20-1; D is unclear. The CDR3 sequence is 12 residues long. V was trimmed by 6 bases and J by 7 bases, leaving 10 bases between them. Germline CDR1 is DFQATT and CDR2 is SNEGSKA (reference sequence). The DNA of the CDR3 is TGCAGTGCCTCACAGAAGAATTCACCCCTCCACTTT. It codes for CSASQKNSPLHF.